Presented here are 10 T cell receptor beta chains from one specimen sequenced in a study of T cell repertoires in cytomegalovirus infection. The antigens for these receptors are not known. Using its own MiXCR run on the reads, TCRdb lists one record per CDR3 protein. Seen here are around 230,000 distinct CDR3 sequences, 38% observed once, and the top ten hold 55% to 60%. Material: CD8+ T cells from cultured PBMCs, obtained from culture after CMV antigen stimulation. The source of these receptors is a human donor in good health (CMV status not recorded). Some clones in this sample may be carry-over from other donors' samples.

The rearrangement links TRBV2 to TRBJ2-7; 7 nucleotides line up with TRBD1. V gave up 4 bases and J gave up 2 bases; unmatched junction bases: 2. Germline CDR1 SNHLY, CDR2 FYNNEI. The length of the CDR3 is 13 residues. CDR3 in amino acids: CASSAQGTYEQYF. As DNA, the CDR3 is TGTGCCAGCAGTGCACAGGGGACCTACGAGCAGTACTTC.

The chain couples TRBV18 to TRBJ2-1, with D perhaps TRBD2 (5 bases). Trimming left V 0 bases short and J 1 base short, with 7 bases between. The CDR3 has 15 amino acids. Per the germline V gene, CDR1 is KGHSH and CDR2 is LQKENI. As DNA, the CDR3 is TGTGCCAGCTCACCACCCAGAGGGTCCTACAATGAGCAGTTCTTC. Translated, it gives CASSPPRGSYNEQFF.

The chain links TRBV7-9 to TRBJ2-5; TRBD2 aligns across 8 bases. The length of the CDR3 is 15 residues. The V segment lost 2 bases and the J segment 4 bases; nucleotides outside the gene matches: 6. Germline CDR1 reads SEHNR; CDR2 reads FQNEAQ (reference sequence). CDR3: CASSLTAGGGETQYF. CDR3 bases: TGTGCCAGCAGCTTAACGGCGGGGGGAGGAGAGACCCAGTACTTC.

This clonotype was recorded a few times. The V and J genes are TRBV7-9 and TRBJ2-1, with D perhaps being TRBD1 or TRBD2 (6 bases each). The CDR3 consists of 15 residues. Deletions cut 5 bases from V and 7 bases from J, with 18 bases between. Germline values: CDR1 SEHNR, CDR2 FQNEAQ (reference sequence). The CDR3 region is CASSRGAVGGNEQFF. The CDR3 nucleotides read TGTGCCAGCAGCCGAGGGGCGGTAGGGGGGAATGAGCAGTTCTTC.

The chain carries TRBV20-1 and TRBJ1-2; 9 nucleotides align to TRBD1. Germline CDR1 and CDR2: DFQATT and SNEGSKA (reference sequence). After removal of 5 bases from V and 6 bases from J, the junction contained 4 bases not matched to a gene. This CDR3 spans 12 amino acids. CDR3 in amino acids: CSAQTGGNGYTF. The CDR3, as DNA: TGCAGTGCTCAGACAGGGGGGAATGGCTACACCTTC.

This clonotype appeared a few times. This chain joins TRBV27 and TRBJ2-7, with 15 nucleotides matching TRBD2. Germline-derived CDR1 and CDR2 are MNHEY and SMNVEV (reference sequence). The CDR3 spans 16 residues. Losses at the gene ends were 5 bases for V and 5 bases for J; bases not matched to a gene: 7. The chain's CDR3 is CASSNPGLAGGNEQYF. CDR3 bases: TGTGCCAGCAGTAACCCGGGACTAGCGGGAGGCAACGAGCAGTACTTC.

The V call is TRBV6-6, the J call TRBJ2-7, with 10 bases lining up with TRBD1. Germline V gene sequence: CDR1 MNHNY, CDR2 SVGAGI (reference sequence). The CDR3 is 14 residues long. The trim removed 6 bases at V and 3 bases at J, leaving 5 bases unmatched. CDR3 residues: CASSRQGAIYEQYF. As DNA, the CDR3 is TGTGCCAGCAGCCGACAGGGGGCAATCTACGAGCAGTACTTC.

This clonotype was counted only a few times. The chain has TRBV11-2 and TRBJ2-5; D is undetermined. Germline-derived CDR1 and CDR2 are SGHAT and FQNNGV. Trimming stripped 2 bases from V and 4 bases from J, with 5 bases between. CDR3 length: 12 amino acids. CDR3 in DNA: TGTGCCAGCAGCTTACGGCGAGAGACCCAGTACTTC. It translates to CASSLRRETQYF. Full variable domain (outside the CDR3, taken from reference TRBV11-2 and TRBJ2-5): EAGVAQSPRYKIIEKRQSVAFWCNPISGHATLYWYQQILGQGPKLLIQFQNNGVVDDSQLPKDRFSAERLKGVDSTLKIQPAKLEDSAVYLCASSLRRETQYFGPGTRLLVL.

This clonotype came up a few times. The chain joins TRBV7-8 to TRBJ1-4; 10 positions match TRBD1. CDR1 and CDR2 (germline): SGHVS, FQNEAQ. The CDR3 has 17 amino acids. J gave up 4 bases and V 1 base, and 6 bases lay outside the gene matches. This CDR3 reads CASSLERDRGHNEKLFF. Here the CDR3 DNA reads TGTGCCAGCAGCTTAGAGCGGGACAGGGGACATAATGAAAAACTGTTTTTT.

The rearrangement joins TRBV27 to TRBJ2-7, with 13 nucleotides matching TRBD2. J gave up 4 bases and V 4 bases, and 4 bases lay outside the gene matches. The CDR3 has 15 amino acids. Germline loops: CDR1 MNHEY, CDR2 SMNVEV (reference sequence). The CDR3 region has the DNA TGTGCCAGCAGTTATACTAGCGGGGGGGCGTACGAGCAGTACTTC. Encoded protein: CASSYTSGGAYEQYF.